The clone carrying this T cell receptor beta chain was observed many times. Antigen: not known. The TCR library protocol was used to attach unique molecular identifiers. These identifiers were attached to individual cDNA molecules. TCRdb redid the calling of the 5' RACE reads with MiXCR, one entry per CDR3 protein. The sample holds 30,000 or so distinct CDR3 sequences, about 4.5% seen once. The sample belongs to a study of early T cells in non-severe SARS-CoV-2 infection. Study in general: Sequencing was performed on bulk RNA from unsorted whole blood, leaving chains unpaired.

Overall study results and limits: Matching results from VDJdb favored anti-spike CD8 responses, leaving private and CD4 specificities undetected.

V was pared by 6 bases and J by 5 bases, with 10 bases of the junction left unmatched. This CDR3 contains 16 residues. CDR1 is DFQATT and CDR2 is SNEGSKA in the germline V gene (reference sequence). V and J are TRBV20-1 and TRBJ2-1; 13 positions agree with TRBD2. The clonotype was recovered from an adult who was a healthcare worker with PCR-confirmed SARS-CoV-2 infection or an uninfected control (not recorded which). The source material was whole blood. Here the CDR3 reads CSATGLAGRPHNEQFF. CDR3 bases: TGCAGTGCCACGGGACTAGCGGGAAGACCACACAATGAGCAGTTCTTC.